This TCR beta chain was captured by sequencing in a study of blood T cell repertoires in COVID-19. Study processing details: How many nucleated cells were present was estimated from reference gene primer amplification. Profiling relied on immunoSEQ multiplex PCR, and the TCRdb table lists in-frame clones only, not all of them. V, J and clone size are those of that table, while D and trimming were read from the DNA. Seen here are more than 75,000 clones, almost 85% observed once, and the top ten hold more than 9%. CDR3 length equals 16 residues. The trim removed 4 bases at V and 4 bases at J, leaving 11 bases unmatched. From germline, CDR1 is SGHDT and CDR2 YYEEEE.

This chain uses TRBV5-6 with TRBJ1-2; 9 nucleotides agree with TRBD1. This receptor was obtained from a man in his sixties with acute or convalescent COVID-19. The sample consisted of peripheral blood. The DNA for the CDR3 is TGTGCCAGCAGCGAGGGACAGGGACGGGGTCTCTATGGCTACACCTTC. This gives the protein CASSEGQGRGLYGYTF.